The sequence of this TCR beta chain was determined in a study of identical twins. A universal primer site was incorporated via template switching, and the cDNA contained unique molecular identifiers. Via MiXCR, TCRdb re-called the 5' RACE reads, giving one row per CDR3 protein. The sample records 1.5 million or so distinct CDR3 sequences, 25% to 35% being singletons. Overall study results and limits: Cord blood's abundant beta clonotypes had fewer insertions, unlike memory repertoires.

Germline-derived CDR1 and CDR2 are KGHSH and LQKENI. The CDR3 runs to 14 residues. The V and J ends lost 0 bases and 7 bases respectively, with 9 bases between them. Notes on this clonotype: The target antigen is unknown.

The rearrangement uses TRBV18 and TRBJ1-4, with a possible D match to TRBD1 (5 bases). The source material was cord blood. This sequence originates from a newborn girl in good health. CDR3 sequence (DNA): TGTGCCAGCTCACCACCAGGGGCGGCTGAAAAACTGTTTTTT. It is translated as CASSPPGAAEKLFF.